What follows are 4 T cell receptor beta chains derived from one specimen sequenced in a study of post-analysis software for immune sequencing data (dated by TCRdb to the mid-2010s). Library prep was done by PCR. Instrument on record: Illumina HiSeq 2500. To reduce PCR and sequencing biases, unique molecular identifiers were incorporated into the TCR beta cDNA libraries. TCRdb reran the public reads through fastp at Q25 and MiXCR, keeping productive beta chains. CDR3 protein sequences are deduplicated, and each keeps its most common genes and DNA. The sample records 750,000 to 950,000 distinct CDR3 sequences, about 57% of which are singletons. The top ten clonotypes cover approximately 4.4% of the sample. What these receptors recognize is not known. The full study reports these points: Roughly 5 TRBV segments, including TRBV5-6, TRBV5-1 and TRBV20-1, were significantly more frequent in patients than controls.

Source material: blood. Every receptor here comes from a girl aged 10 to 17 with multiple sclerosis.

The rearrangement joins TRBV20-1 to TRBJ2-5; possibly TRBD1 for D (5 bases). CDR1 is DFQATT, CDR2 SNEGSKA, per germline (reference sequence). The germline V and J ends were trimmed by 4 bases and 11 bases, with 14 bases remaining between them. This CDR3 region has 11 residues. The CDR3 DNA reads as TGCAGTGCTAATTTTAACGCAGGGCAGTACTTC. Amino acid sequence: CSANFNAGQYF.

The chain uses TRBV5-1 and TRBJ2-1, with D perhaps matching TRBD1 (5 bases). The germline CDR1 and CDR2 sequences are SGHRS and YFSETQ. The CDR3 runs to 14 residues. V shed 0 bases and J shed 7 bases, with 11 bases lying between them. In nucleotides, the CDR3 is TGCGCCAGCAGCTTGGCGGACAACACAAATGAGCAGTTCTTC. Translation gives CASSLADNTNEQFF.

The J gene is TRBJ2-1, the V gene TRBV6-1; 7 bases are shared with TRBD1. Germline loops: CDR1 MNHNS, CDR2 SASEGT. This CDR3 spans 16 amino acids. With V trimmed by 8 bases and J by 0 bases, 10 bases remained unmatched. The DNA for the CDR3 is TGTGCCAGCGACAAGACAGGGCAAAGCTCCTACAATGAGCAGTTCTTC. This translates into CASDKTGQSSYNEQFF.

The chain employs TRBV5-1 and TRBJ2-7; possibly TRBD2 for D (6 bases). There are 14 residues in the CDR3. V was trimmed by 7 bases and J by 5 bases, leaving 19 bases between them. Germline V gene data show CDR1 as SGHRS and CDR2 as YFSETQ. CDR3 coding DNA: TGCGCCAGCCAACTCGGGGGAACCACGGACGAGCAGTACTTC. It yields the protein CASQLGGTTDEQYF. Complete variable domain (other parts from reference TRBV5-1 and TRBJ2-7): KAGVTQTPRYLIKTRGQQVTLSCSPISGHRSVSWYQQTPGQGLQFLFEYFSETQRNKGNFPGRFSGRQFSNSRSEMNVSTLELGDSALYLCASQLGGTTDEQYFGPGTRLTVT.